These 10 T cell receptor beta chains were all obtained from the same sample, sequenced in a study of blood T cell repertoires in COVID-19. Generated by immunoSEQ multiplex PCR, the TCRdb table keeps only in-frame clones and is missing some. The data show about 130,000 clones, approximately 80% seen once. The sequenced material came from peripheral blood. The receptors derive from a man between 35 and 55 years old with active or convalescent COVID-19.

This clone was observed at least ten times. The CDR3 loop is CASSPRREKRLMRGYTF. DNA for the CDR3: TGTGCCAGCAGCCCACGGAGGGAGAAAAGGCTTATGCGTGGCTACACCTTC. The chain recombines TRBV21-1 with TRBJ1-2. TRBV21-1 is a known pseudogene. CDR3 size: 17 residues.

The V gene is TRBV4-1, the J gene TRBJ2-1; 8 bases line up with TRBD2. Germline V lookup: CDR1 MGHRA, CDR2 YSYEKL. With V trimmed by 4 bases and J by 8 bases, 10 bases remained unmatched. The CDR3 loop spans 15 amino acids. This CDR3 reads CASSLGVSSGYEQFF. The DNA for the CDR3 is TGCGCCAGCAGCCTGGGGGTGTCTAGCGGGTATGAGCAGTTCTTC.

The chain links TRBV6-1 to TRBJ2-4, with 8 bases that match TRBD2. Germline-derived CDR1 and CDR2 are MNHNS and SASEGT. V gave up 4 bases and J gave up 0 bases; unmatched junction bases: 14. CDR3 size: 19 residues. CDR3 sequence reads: CASSAGGGRTTLAKNIQYF. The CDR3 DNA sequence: TGTGCCAGCAGTGCGGGGGGGGGCCGAACGACCTTAGCCAAAAACATTCAGTACTTC.

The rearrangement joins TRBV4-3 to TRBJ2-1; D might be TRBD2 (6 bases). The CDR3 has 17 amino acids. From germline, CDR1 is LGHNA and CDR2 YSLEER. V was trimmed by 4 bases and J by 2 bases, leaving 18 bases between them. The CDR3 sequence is CASSRGDGRRAYNEQFF. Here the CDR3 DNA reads TGCGCCAGCAGCCGGGGGGACGGGAGACGGGCCTACAATGAGCAGTTCTTC.

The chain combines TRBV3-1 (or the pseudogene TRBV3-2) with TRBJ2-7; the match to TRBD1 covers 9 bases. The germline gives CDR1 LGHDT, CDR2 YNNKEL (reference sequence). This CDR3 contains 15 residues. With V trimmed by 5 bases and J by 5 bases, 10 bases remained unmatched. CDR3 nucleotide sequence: TGTGCCAGCAGCTCCGCCGGGACAGGGAGGAACGAGCAGTACTTC. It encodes CASSSAGTGRNEQYF.

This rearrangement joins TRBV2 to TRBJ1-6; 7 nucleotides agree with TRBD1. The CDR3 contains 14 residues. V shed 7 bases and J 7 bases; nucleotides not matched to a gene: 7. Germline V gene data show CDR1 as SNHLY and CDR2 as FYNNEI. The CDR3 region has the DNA TGTGCCAGCACCCCGACAGGGTTCAATTCACCCCTCCACTTT. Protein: CASTPTGFNSPLHF.

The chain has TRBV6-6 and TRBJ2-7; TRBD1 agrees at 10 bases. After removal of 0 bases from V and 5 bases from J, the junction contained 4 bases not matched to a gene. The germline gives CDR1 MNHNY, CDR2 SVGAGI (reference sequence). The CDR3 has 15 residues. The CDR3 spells CASSYSTGGSDEQYF. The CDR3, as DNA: TGTGCCAGCAGTTACTCGACAGGGGGCTCGGACGAGCAGTACTTC.

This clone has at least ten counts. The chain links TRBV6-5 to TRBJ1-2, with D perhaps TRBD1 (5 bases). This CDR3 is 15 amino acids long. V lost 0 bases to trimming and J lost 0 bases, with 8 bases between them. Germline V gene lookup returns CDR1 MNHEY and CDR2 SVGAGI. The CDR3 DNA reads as TGTGCCAGCAGTTACTCGGCAGGGACTAACTATGGCTACACCTTC. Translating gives CASSYSAGTNYGYTF.

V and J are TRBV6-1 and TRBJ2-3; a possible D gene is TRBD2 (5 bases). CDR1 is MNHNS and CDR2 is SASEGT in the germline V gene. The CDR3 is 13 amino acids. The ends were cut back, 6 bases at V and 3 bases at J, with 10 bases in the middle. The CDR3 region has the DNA TGTGCCAGCAGAGGTAGGAGGACAGATACGCAGTATTTT. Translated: CASRGRRTDTQYF.

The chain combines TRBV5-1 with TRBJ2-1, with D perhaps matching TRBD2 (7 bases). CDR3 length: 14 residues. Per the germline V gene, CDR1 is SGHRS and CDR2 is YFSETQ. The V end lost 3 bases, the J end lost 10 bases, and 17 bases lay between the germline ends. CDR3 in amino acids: CASSWGGPEGEQFF. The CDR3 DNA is TGCGCCAGCAGCTGGGGGGGGCCCGAGGGCGAGCAGTTCTTC.